These T cell receptor beta chains were read from a single sample in a study of T-cell reconstitution after alpha-beta-depleted transplantation in children. TCRdb re-called the PCR reads with MiXCR, one entry per CDR3 protein. The sample contains approximately 150,000 distinct CDR3 sequences, around 9% of which appear only once. This specimen consisted of PBMCs, mostly from graft donor cells, obtained 180 days after TCRalphabeta/CD19-depleted stem cell transplant. These receptor sequences come from a female patient younger than 10 who had a stem cell transplant for congenital amegakaryocytic thrombocytopenia, so the T cells may come from the graft donor. The CDR3 runs from the conserved cysteine through the conserved F or W. Each record gives: V gene, D gene, CDR3 protein. The D gene is left open where the match is weak.

v_gene: TRBV20-1
d_gene: -
CDR3aa: CSSATANSNQPQHF

v_gene: TRBV20-1
d_gene: -
CDR3aa: CSARDLWSYNEQFF

v_gene: TRBV28
d_gene: TRBD2
CDR3aa: CASTGTTEGELFF

v_gene: TRBV28
d_gene: TRBD2
CDR3aa: CASSRGTKTMMQFF

v_gene: TRBV20-1
d_gene: -
CDR3aa: CSTQRSREQFF

v_gene: TRBV9
d_gene: -
CDR3aa: CASSLPRSPLHF

v_gene: TRBV11-1
d_gene: -
CDR3aa: CASSLVVGAGRAKNIQYF

v_gene: TRBV20-1
d_gene: -
CDR3aa: CSAGRDTYNSPLHF

v_gene: TRBV13
d_gene: TRBD1
CDR3aa: CASSLFRDSLYNEQFF

v_gene: TRBV5-1
d_gene: -
CDR3aa: CASSSTGASGTEAFF

v_gene: TRBV30
d_gene: -
CDR3aa: CAWSVLARGSPLHF

v_gene: TRBV2
d_gene: -
CDR3aa: CASRERVTGELFF

v_gene: TRBV7-6
d_gene: -
CDR3aa: CASSRTRADTQYF

v_gene: TRBV7-9
d_gene: TRBD1
CDR3aa: CASSFGRGLSNEKLFF

v_gene: TRBV19
d_gene: -
CDR3aa: CASSRDIPNAGELFF

v_gene: TRBV20-1
d_gene: -
CDR3aa: CSARVVGPNTGELFF

v_gene: TRBV27
d_gene: TRBD2
CDR3aa: CASTGLAGGRETQYF

v_gene: TRBV24-1
d_gene: TRBD1
CDR3aa: CATSAGGTGGGYTF

v_gene: TRBV29-1
d_gene: -
CDR3aa: CSVGGLEDRGTVNYGYTF

v_gene: TRBV7-8
d_gene: -
CDR3aa: CASSPRRASGANVLTF

v_gene: TRBV5-1
d_gene: -
CDR3aa: CASSFRGNNEQFF

v_gene: TRBV5-1
d_gene: TRBD1
CDR3aa: CASSRKGAGEDTEAFF

v_gene: TRBV18
d_gene: -
CDR3aa: CASSPREDNEQFF

v_gene: TRBV5-1
d_gene: TRBD1
CDR3aa: CASSLSQGAHEQYF

v_gene: TRBV5-1
d_gene: -
CDR3aa: CASSLVQLSEQFF

v_gene: TRBV18
d_gene: TRBD1
CDR3aa: CASSPGTGHGYTF

v_gene: TRBV20-1
d_gene: -
CDR3aa: CSARAQGYGTGELFF

v_gene: TRBV4-2
d_gene: -
CDR3aa: CASSQDPGLRRGTGANVPTF

v_gene: TRBV7-9
d_gene: -
CDR3aa: CASSFYSEKLFF

v_gene: TRBV5-1
d_gene: -
CDR3aa: CASSLPSIGRDEQFF

v_gene: TRBV28
d_gene: -
CDR3aa: CASSSTQVTQYF

v_gene: TRBV7-8
d_gene: -
CDR3aa: CASSPDVWTPLHF

v_gene: TRBV5-1
d_gene: -
CDR3aa: CASSLDRVGMNTEAFF

v_gene: TRBV12-3/TRBV12-4
d_gene: -
CDR3aa: CASSPNLVDEAFF

v_gene: TRBV9
d_gene: TRBD2
CDR3aa: CASSPRPASGGRDTQYF

v_gene: TRBV28
d_gene: -
CDR3aa: CASSLPGRGEKLFF

v_gene: TRBV25-1
d_gene: -
CDR3aa: CASTNEQFF

v_gene: TRBV29-1
d_gene: -
CDR3aa: CSVAGRSENTEAFF

v_gene: TRBV5-1
d_gene: TRBD1
CDR3aa: CASSLTKKDRGSTDTQYF

v_gene: TRBV5-1
d_gene: -
CDR3aa: CASSLPGGTKEKLFF

v_gene: TRBV28
d_gene: -
CDR3aa: CASSHQGPGKLFF

v_gene: TRBV5-1
d_gene: TRBD2
CDR3aa: CASRAGSYNEQFF

v_gene: TRBV20-1
d_gene: -
CDR3aa: CSARDQGAPDNQPQHF

v_gene: TRBV20-1
d_gene: TRBD2
CDR3aa: CSFLGREYNEQYF

v_gene: TRBV7-2
d_gene: TRBD2
CDR3aa: CASRLAGGTYNEQFF

v_gene: TRBV11-2
d_gene: -
CDR3aa: CASSLTGTDEQFF

v_gene: TRBV20-1
d_gene: -
CDR3aa: CSARDQGLETQYF

v_gene: TRBV7-8
d_gene: -
CDR3aa: CASSTTGEEAFF

v_gene: TRBV20-1
d_gene: -
CDR3aa: CSARGRSYGYTF